This T cell receptor beta chain came from a study of graft-versus-host responses after intestinal transplantation. Profiling relied on immunoSEQ multiplex PCR, and the TCRdb table lists in-frame clones only, not all of them. The repertoire holds around 110,000 clones, roughly 93% seen once, with approximately 1.2% in the top ten. This clone has just one count. The antigen remains undetermined. Germline V gene lookup returns CDR1 SGHTA and CDR2 FQGNSA. The CDR3 is 13 residues long. Trimming cost V 5 bases and J 10 bases; bases outside gene matches: 9. V gene TRBV7-2 combines with J gene TRBJ2-3; 7 bases are shared with TRBD2. The sequenced sample was unstimulated CD8+ T cells sorted from spleen or lymph node cells, obtained before transplant. The sequence derives from a human donor who was the organ donor for an intestinal transplant. The CDR3 loop is CASSPKTAGAQYF. The DNA for the CDR3 is TGTGCCAGCAGCCCCAAGACGGCGGGGGCGCAGTATTTT.